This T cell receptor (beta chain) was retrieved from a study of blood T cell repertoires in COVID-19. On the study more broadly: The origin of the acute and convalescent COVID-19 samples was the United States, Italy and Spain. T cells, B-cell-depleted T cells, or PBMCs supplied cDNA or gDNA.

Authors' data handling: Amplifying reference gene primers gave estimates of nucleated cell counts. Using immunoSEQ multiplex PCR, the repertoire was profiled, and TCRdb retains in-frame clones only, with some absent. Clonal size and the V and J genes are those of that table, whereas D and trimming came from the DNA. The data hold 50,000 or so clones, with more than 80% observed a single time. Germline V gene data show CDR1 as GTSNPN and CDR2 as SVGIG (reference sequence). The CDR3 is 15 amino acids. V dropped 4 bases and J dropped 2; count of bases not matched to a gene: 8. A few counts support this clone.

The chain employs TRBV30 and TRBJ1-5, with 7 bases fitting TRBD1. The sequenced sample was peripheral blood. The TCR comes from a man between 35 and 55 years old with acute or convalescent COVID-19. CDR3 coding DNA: TGTGCCTGGACGCCGACAGGGAGAGGCAATCAGCCCCAGCATTTT. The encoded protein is CAWTPTGRGNQPQHF.